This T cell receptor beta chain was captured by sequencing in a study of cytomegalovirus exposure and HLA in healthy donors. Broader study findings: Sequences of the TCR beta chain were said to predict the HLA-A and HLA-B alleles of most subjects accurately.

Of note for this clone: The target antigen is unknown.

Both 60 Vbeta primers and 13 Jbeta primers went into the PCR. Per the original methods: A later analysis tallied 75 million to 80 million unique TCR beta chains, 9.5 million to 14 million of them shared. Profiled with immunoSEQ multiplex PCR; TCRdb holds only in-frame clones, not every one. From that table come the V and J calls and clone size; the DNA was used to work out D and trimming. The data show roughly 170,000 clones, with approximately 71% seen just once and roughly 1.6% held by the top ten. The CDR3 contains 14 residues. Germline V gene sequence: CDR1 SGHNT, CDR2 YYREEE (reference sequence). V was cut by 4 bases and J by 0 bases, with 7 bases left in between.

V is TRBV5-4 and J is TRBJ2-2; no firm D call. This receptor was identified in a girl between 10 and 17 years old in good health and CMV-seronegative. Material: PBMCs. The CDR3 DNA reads TGTGCCAGCAGCCGAGACACGAACACCGGGGAGCTGTTTTTT. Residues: CASSRDTNTGELFF. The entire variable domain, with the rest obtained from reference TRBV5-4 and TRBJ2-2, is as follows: ETGVTQSPTHLIKTRGQQVTLRCSSQSGHNTVSWYQQALGQGPQFIFQYYREEENGRGNFPPRFSGLQFPNYSSELNVNALELDDSALYLCASSRDTNTGELFFGEGSRLTVL.